This paragraph covers one T cell receptor (beta chain) sequence. The record originates from a study of OX40 agonist ivuxolimab in advanced cancers. The CDR3 contains 15 residues. The V gene's germline CDR1 is SEHNR and CDR2 FQNEAQ (reference sequence). Trimming removed 4 bases at V and 2 bases at J, with 13 bases between. The repertoire was sequenced with immunoSEQ multiplex PCR; TCRdb's copy has only in-frame clones and lacks some. The sample consists of 85,000 to 100,000 clones, 85% to 90% of them appearing once. The chain carries TRBV7-9 and TRBJ2-3; D call uncertain. The sequence was obtained from an adult with an advanced solid tumor such as melanoma, head and neck, liver or kidney cancer. The sample in question was CD4+ or CD8+ T cells sorted from blood, obtained in a trial of the OX40 agonist ivuxolimab. The CDR3 DNA follows: TGTGCCAGCAGCTCTGTCCCGGTAGACACAGATACGCAGTATTTT. This codes for CASSSVPVDTDTQYF.